Shown below are 29 T cell receptor beta chains from a single sample sequenced in a study of OX40 agonist ivuxolimab in advanced cancers. Produced via immunoSEQ multiplex PCR; TCRdb's table is partial and in-frame only. The profile shows more than 25,000 clones, around 86% of them singletons. The sequences come from CD4+ or CD8+ T cells sorted from blood, collected in a trial of the OX40 agonist ivuxolimab. The receptor source for this set is an adult with an advanced solid tumor such as melanoma, head and neck, liver or kidney cancer.

The J gene is TRBJ2-7, the V gene TRBV6-1, with unresolved D. The germline gives CDR1 MNHNS, CDR2 SASEGT. Trimming pared 1 base from V and 3 bases from J, leaving 7 bases between. This CDR3 spans 13 amino acids. The CDR3 spells CASSEERYYEQYF. The CDR3 region has the DNA TGTGCCAGCAGTGAAGAAAGATACTACGAGCAGTACTTC.

In this sample, this clone turned up a few times. Other DNA sequences in this sample translate to the same CDR3. The chain is built from TRBV7-9 and TRBJ1-1; D is unresolved. This CDR3 is built from 12 residues. V dropped 1 base and J dropped 6 bases, with 6 bases sitting between them. Per germline, CDR1 SEHNR and CDR2 FQNEAQ (reference sequence). This CDR3 reads CASSLGGSEAFF. DNA of the CDR3: TGTGCCAGCAGCTTAGGAGGATCTGAAGCTTTCTTT.

This chain connects TRBV5-1 to TRBJ2-7; 12 nucleotides agree with TRBD2. The CDR3 runs 16 residues. Germline V gives CDR1 SGHRS, CDR2 YFSETQ. The junction had 5 bases not matched to a gene; V was cut back by 4 bases and J by 0 bases. The CDR3 DNA follows: TGCGCCAGCAGCCCGTGGACTAGCGGGGACTCCTACGAGCAGTACTTC. The encoded protein is CASSPWTSGDSYEQYF.

The CDR3 DNA sequence: TGCGCCAGCAGCCAAACCGTGATATCCAAAAACATTCAGTACTTC. Protein: CASSQTVISKNIQYF. The rearrangement uses TRBV4-1 and TRBJ2-4; D is unresolved. The CDR3 spans 15 residues. Germline V lookup: CDR1 MGHRA, CDR2 YSYEKL. V lost 2 bases and J 2 bases, leaving 10 bases between the germline ends.

The chain combines TRBV28 with TRBJ2-7; TRBD1 is a possible D gene (5 bases). This CDR3 spans 12 amino acids. In germline, CDR1 is MDHEN, CDR2 SYDVKM. Trimming shortened V by 2 bases and J by 5 bases, and 7 bases separated the two germline ends. CDR3 sequence: CASSLRGNEQYF. CDR3 nucleotides: TGTGCCAGCAGTTTAAGGGGAAACGAGCAGTACTTC.

This clone was seen a few times. The rearrangement links TRBV10-3 to TRBJ1-1; D unresolved. Trimming removed 4 bases at V and 7 bases at J, with 10 bases between. Germline V gives CDR1 ENHRY, CDR2 SYGVKD. The CDR3 has 12 amino acids. CDR3 sequence reads: CAISAKGLEAFF. In DNA, the CDR3 is TGTGCCATCAGTGCTAAGGGCCTTGAAGCTTTCTTT.

This chain uses TRBV12-5 with TRBJ1-4; D is uncertain. CDR3 size: 14 residues. The germline V gene encodes CDR1 LGHNT and CDR2 FRNRAP. V shed 7 bases and J shed 0 bases, with 9 bases lying between them. CDR3 residues: CASVRYATNEKLFF. The CDR3 region has the DNA TGTGCTAGTGTTCGATATGCAACTAATGAAAAACTGTTTTTT.

This clone has only one observation. The chain employs TRBV9 and TRBJ2-1, with 11 bases lining up with TRBD2. Germline V lookup: CDR1 SGDLS, CDR2 YYNGEE. The CDR3 covers 15 residues. The V and J ends lost 2 bases and 6 bases, in that order; junction bases with no gene match: 4. DNA for the CDR3: TGTGCCAGCAGCGTGGAGGGGACTAGCGGCAATGAGCAGTTCTTC. Translating gives CASSVEGTSGNEQFF.

The rearrangement uses TRBV7-9 and TRBJ2-2; TRBD2 matches 9 bases. The J segment lost 5 bases and the V segment lost 5 bases, leaving 9 bases of the junction unmatched. The CDR3 runs 16 residues. Germline-derived CDR1 and CDR2 are SEHNR and FQNEAQ (reference sequence). CDR3 sequence (DNA): TGTGCCAGCAGCCCCACTAGCGGGCGCGAGACCGGGGAGCTGTTTTTT. Translated, it gives CASSPTSGRETGELFF.

With regard to this clone: At one of its ends the junction is not consistent with the germline gene, which may arise from a read error. The rearrangement links TRBV7-2 to TRBJ2-5, with D perhaps matching TRBD1 (6 bases). Germline V CDR1 and CDR2: SGHTA, FQGNSA. This CDR3 is 17 amino acids long. The CDR3 sequence: CASSLVGQSPPQQTQYF. The DNA for the CDR3 is TGTGCCAGCAGCTTAGTCGGACAGAGCCCACCCCAACAGACCCAGTACTTC.

The chain's CDR3 is CASSLGIVTGGYNEQFF. The CDR3 nucleotides are TGTGCCAGCAGCTTAGGTATAGTGACTGGGGGTTACAATGAGCAGTTCTTC. This sequence joins TRBV7-2 and TRBJ2-1; D possibly uses TRBD1 or TRBD2 (5 bases each). Trimming removed 1 base at V and 4 bases at J, with 17 bases between. CDR1 is SGHTA and CDR2 is FQGNSA in the germline V gene. This CDR3 has 17 amino acids.

This sequence joins TRBV29-1 and TRBJ1-1; D might be TRBD1 (6 bases). The CDR3 length is 11 residues. Germline V gives CDR1 SQVTM, CDR2 ANQGSEA. V was shortened by 3 bases and J by 8 bases, with 10 bases between the two germline ends. In DNA, the CDR3 is TGCAGCGTTGACCCTACAGGGGAAGCTTTCTTT. Its translation is CSVDPTGEAFF.

This sequence joins TRBV6-5 and TRBJ2-7; 9 bases fit TRBD1. The CDR3 has 14 residues. V dropped 6 bases and J dropped 2; count of bases not matched to a gene: 5. CDR1 and CDR2 from the germline V gene are MNHEY and SVGAGI. CDR3 protein: CASSSGQGAYEQYF. CDR3 in DNA: TGTGCCAGCAGCTCGGGACAGGGCGCCTACGAGCAGTACTTC.

The rearrangement links TRBV4-1 to TRBJ1-4; possible D gene TRBD1, 6 bases. The CDR3 totals 18 residues. Germline V CDR1 and CDR2: MGHRA, YSYEKL. V was clipped by 3 bases and J by 5 bases, with 22 bases between them. This chain's CDR3 is CASSHNLPAPGQNEKLFF. The CDR3 region has the DNA TGCGCCAGCAGCCACAACCTTCCCGCTCCGGGACAAAATGAAAAACTGTTTTTT.

The chain uses TRBV4-1 and TRBJ2-7; D might be TRBD1 (6 bases). This CDR3 spans 14 amino acids. V shed 0 bases and J shed 2 bases, with 8 bases lying between them. Germline V gene sequence: CDR1 MGHRA, CDR2 YSYEKL. The CDR3 is CASSQETGTYEQYF. The CDR3 nucleotides read TGCGCCAGCAGCCAAGAGACAGGTACCTACGAGCAGTACTTC.

CDR3 nucleotides: TGTGCCAGCAGCACCTTGGGGGTACCCTACAATGAGCAGTTCTTC. Translated, it gives CASSTLGVPYNEQFF. The rearrangement uses TRBV2 and TRBJ2-1, with D possibly called TRBD1 or TRBD2 (5 bases each). The length of the CDR3 is 15 residues. Trimming stripped 6 bases from V and 2 bases from J, with 14 bases between. CDR1 is SNHLY and CDR2 is FYNNEI in the germline V gene.

CDR3 DNA sequence: TGTGCCAGCAGGGAAGGGTATGAGCAGTTCTTC. Amino acid sequence: CASREGYEQFF. This chain joins TRBV28 and TRBJ2-1; D gene unclear. Germline CDR1 and CDR2: MDHEN and SYDVKM. The length of the CDR3 is 11 residues. V was pared by 6 bases and J by 8 bases, with 8 bases between.

The rearrangement joins TRBV7-9 to TRBJ2-7; D is ambiguous. The CDR3 extends over 14 amino acids. From germline, CDR1 is SEHNR and CDR2 FQNEAQ (reference sequence). The V end was cut by 4 bases, the J end by 0 bases, with 10 bases between. DNA for the CDR3: TGTGCCAGCAGCTCCCCTTGGAGCTCCTACGAGCAGTACTTC. This encodes CASSSPWSSYEQYF.

The chain is built from TRBV6-1 and TRBJ2-2, with D hard to call. The ends were cut back, 6 bases at V and 2 bases at J, with 7 bases in the middle. There are 13 residues in the CDR3. Germline V gene data show CDR1 as MNHNS and CDR2 as SASEGT. CDR3 sequence reads: CASRNSNTGELFF. CDR3 coding DNA: TGTGCCAGCAGGAACAGTAACACCGGGGAGCTGTTTTTT.

The V and J genes are TRBV19 and TRBJ2-1, with 7 bases aligning to TRBD2. The CDR3 loop spans 16 amino acids. J gave up 1 base and V 5 bases, and 8 bases lay outside the gene matches. The germline V gene has CDR1 LNHDA and CDR2 SQIVND (reference sequence). CDR3 DNA: TGTGCCAGTAGTGACCTGCTAGCGGAATCCTACAATGAGCAGTTCTTC. Its translation: CASSDLLAESYNEQFF.

The chain links TRBV5-1 to TRBJ1-2, with D perhaps TRBD1 (5 bases). V shed 0 bases and J shed 8 bases, with 20 bases lying between them. CDR1 and CDR2 from the germline V gene are SGHRS and YFSETQ. CDR3 length equals 16 residues. DNA for the CDR3: TGCGCCAGCAGCTTGGTGGCAGGGACCCATCAAGGAGGCTACACCTTC. This codes for CASSLVAGTHQGGYTF.

The chain links TRBV5-1 to TRBJ2-3; no reliable D call. Germline V gene data show CDR1 as SGHRS and CDR2 as YFSETQ. V gave up 3 bases and J gave up 2 bases, with 13 bases separating them. The CDR3 runs to 15 residues. CDR3 DNA: TGCGCCAGCAGCTCTCGAACAACCAACACAGATACGCAGTATTTT. This encodes CASSSRTTNTDTQYF.

The rearrangement joins TRBV28 to TRBJ1-3; D unresolved. Trimming removed 5 bases from V and 9 bases from J, with 14 bases in between. CDR3 length equals 13 residues. Germline CDR1 is MDHEN and CDR2 is SYDVKM. The CDR3 loop is CASSPIERGTIYF. Written as DNA, the CDR3 is TGTGCCAGCAGTCCCATCGAACGCGGCACCATATATTTT. The whole variable domain, remainder taken from reference TRBV28 and TRBJ1-3, is DVKVTQSSRYLVKRTGEKVFLECVQDMDHENMFWYRQDPGLGLRLIYFSYDVKMKEKGDIPEGYSVSREKKERFSLILESASTNQTSMYLCASSPIERGTIYFGEGSWLTVV.

On this clone itself: This sample includes further DNA sequences coding for the same CDR3. V usage is TRBV4-1 and J usage is TRBJ2-7; 7 bases fit TRBD1. Trimming took 1 base from V and 4 from J; bases not matched to a gene: 4. This CDR3 region has 14 residues. Germline CDR1 reads MGHRA; CDR2 reads YSYEKL. Here the CDR3 DNA reads TGCGCCAGCAGCCAAGGACAGGGAGCTTACGAGCAGTACTTC. Its translation: CASSQGQGAYEQYF.

This sequence joins TRBV13 and TRBJ2-1; D is possibly TRBD1 or TRBD2 (5 bases each). The CDR3 is made up of 12 amino acids. Germline loops: CDR1 PRHDT, CDR2 FYEKMQ (reference sequence). V lost 4 bases, J lost 10 bases, and 11 bases lay in between. The CDR3 DNA reads as TGTGCCAGCAGCTCCGACCGGGGCGAGCAGTTCTTC. This translates into CASSSDRGEQFF.

In its sample, this clone was seen a few times. The chain employs TRBV7-6 and TRBJ2-3, with D perhaps matching TRBD2 (5 bases). The CDR3 consists of 14 residues. Trimming cost V 7 bases and J 4 bases, with 15 bases left between them. Germline V lookup: CDR1 SGHVS, CDR2 FNYEAQ. The CDR3 sequence: CASTPLVRADTQYF. In DNA form, the CDR3 reads TGTGCCAGCACCCCACTAGTCCGTGCAGATACGCAGTATTTT.

The chain is built from TRBV7-9 and TRBJ2-2; D gene unclear. CDR3 length equals 12 residues. In germline, CDR1 is SEHNR, CDR2 FQNEAQ (reference sequence). Trimming shortened V by 2 bases and J by 6 bases, and 4 bases separated the two germline ends. DNA of the CDR3: TGTGCCAGCAGCTTACGGGCCGGGGAGCTGTTTTTT. Its protein is CASSLRAGELFF.

This chain uses TRBV15 with TRBJ1-3; 7 nucleotides line up with TRBD1. The CDR3 is 15 amino acids. V lost 1 base, J lost 1 base, and 1 base stayed unmatched. Germline lookup yields CDR1 LNHNV and CDR2 YYDKDF (reference sequence). CDR3 region: CATSRGQGSGNTIYF. For the CDR3, the DNA is TGTGCCACCAGCAGAGGACAGGGATCTGGAAACACCATATATTTT.

Regarding this clone: This may stem from a read error, because a much larger clone lies one nucleotide away. Other DNA sequences in this sample translate to the same CDR3. The CDR3 region has the DNA TGTGCCAGCAGCCCCTCTGGAAACACCATATATTTT. This translates into CASSPSGNTIYF. The chain recombines TRBV25-1 with TRBJ1-3; D gene uncertain. Germline CDR1 is MGHDK and CDR2 is SYGVNS. Trimming removed 6 bases from V and 0 bases from J, with 3 bases in between. The CDR3 contains 12 residues.